The T cell receptor (beta chain) under discussion was sequenced for a study of cytomegalovirus exposure and HLA in healthy donors. Sequenced by immunoSEQ multiplex PCR; TCRdb stores in-frame clones only, minus some. The repertoire holds some 200,000 clones, with around 84% as singletons. The CDR3 consists of 15 residues. V dropped 0 bases and J dropped 6; count of bases not matched to a gene: 7. CDR1 is SGHRS, CDR2 YFSETQ, per germline. This chain uses TRBV5-1 with TRBJ1-2; 8 bases map to TRBD1. Sequenced: PBMCs. The TCR originated in a woman aged 30 to 39 in good health and CMV-seropositive. CDR3: CASSLAGTGRDGYTF. CDR3 DNA sequence: TGCGCCAGCAGCTTGGCCGGGACAGGCAGGGATGGCTACACCTTC.